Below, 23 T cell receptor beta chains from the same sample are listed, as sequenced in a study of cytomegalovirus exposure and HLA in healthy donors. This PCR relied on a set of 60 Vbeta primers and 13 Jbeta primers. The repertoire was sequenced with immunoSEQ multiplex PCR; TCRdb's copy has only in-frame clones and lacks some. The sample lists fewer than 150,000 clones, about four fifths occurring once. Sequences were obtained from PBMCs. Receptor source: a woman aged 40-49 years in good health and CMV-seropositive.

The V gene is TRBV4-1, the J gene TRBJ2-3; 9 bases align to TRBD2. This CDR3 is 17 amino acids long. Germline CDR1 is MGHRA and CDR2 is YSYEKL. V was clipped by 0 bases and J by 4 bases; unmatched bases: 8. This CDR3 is CASSQDSASGMADTQYF. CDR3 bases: TGCGCCAGCAGCCAAGACTCGGCTAGCGGGATGGCAGATACGCAGTATTTT.

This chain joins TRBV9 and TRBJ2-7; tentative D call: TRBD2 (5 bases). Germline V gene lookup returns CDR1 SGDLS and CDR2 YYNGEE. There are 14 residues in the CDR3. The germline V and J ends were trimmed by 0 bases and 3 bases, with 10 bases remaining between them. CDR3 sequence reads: CASSVGGKGYEQYF. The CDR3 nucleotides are TGTGCCAGCAGCGTAGGAGGGAAAGGCTACGAGCAGTACTTC.

The DNA of the CDR3 is TGCGCCAGCAGCCACGGAGATCCGGGACTAGGCTACGAGCAGTACTTC. Protein: CASSHGDPGLGYEQYF. The chain has TRBV4-1 and TRBJ2-7; 8 bases fit TRBD2. CDR1 is MGHRA and CDR2 is YSYEKL in the germline V gene. CDR3 length: 16 residues. Trimming removed 3 bases from V and 3 bases from J; junction bases left unmatched: 10.

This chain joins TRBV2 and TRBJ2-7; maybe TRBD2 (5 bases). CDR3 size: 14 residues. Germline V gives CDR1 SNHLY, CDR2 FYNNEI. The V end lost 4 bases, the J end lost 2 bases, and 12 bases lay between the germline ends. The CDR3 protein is CASSGGSPPYEQYF. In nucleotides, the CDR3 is TGTGCCAGCAGTGGTGGGAGTCCTCCCTACGAGCAGTACTTC.

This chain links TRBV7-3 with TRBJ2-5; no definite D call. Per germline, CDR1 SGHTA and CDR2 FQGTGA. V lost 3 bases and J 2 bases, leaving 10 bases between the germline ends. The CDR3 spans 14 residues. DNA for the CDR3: TGTGCCAGCAGCTTGTCGGTAGATCAAGAGACCCAGTACTTC. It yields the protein CASSLSVDQETQYF.

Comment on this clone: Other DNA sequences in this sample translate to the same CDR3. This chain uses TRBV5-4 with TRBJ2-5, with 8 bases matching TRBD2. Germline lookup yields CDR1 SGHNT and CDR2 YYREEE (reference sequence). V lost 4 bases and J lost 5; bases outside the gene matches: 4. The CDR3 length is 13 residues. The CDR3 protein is CASSREGGETQYF. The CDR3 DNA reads TGTGCCAGCAGCCGGGAGGGCGGCGAGACCCAGTACTTC.

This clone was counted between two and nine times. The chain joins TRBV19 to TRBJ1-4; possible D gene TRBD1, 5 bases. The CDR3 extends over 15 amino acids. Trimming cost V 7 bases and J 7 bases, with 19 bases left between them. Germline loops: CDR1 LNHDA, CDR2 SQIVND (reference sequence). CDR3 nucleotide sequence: TGTGCCAGTAAGCCCCAAGGGCAGGGAGGTGAAAAACTGTTTTTT. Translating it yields CASKPQGQGGEKLFF.

CDR3 amino acids: CSAATGTGTSETQYF. In DNA form, the CDR3 reads TGCAGCGCCGCGACCGGGACAGGTACTTCAGAGACCCAGTACTTC. This chain links TRBV29-1 with TRBJ2-5, with 8 bases identical to TRBD1. CDR3 size: 15 residues. V was clipped by 7 bases and J by 4 bases; unmatched bases: 14. The germline CDR1 and CDR2 sequences are SQVTM and ANQGSEA. The full variable domain, rest sourced from reference TRBV29-1 and TRBJ2-5, is SAVISQKPSRDICQRGTSLTIQCQVDSQVTMMFWYRQQPGQSLTLIATANQGSEATYESGFVIDKFPISRPNLTFSTLTVSNMSPEDSSIYLCSAATGTGTSETQYFGPGTRLLVL.

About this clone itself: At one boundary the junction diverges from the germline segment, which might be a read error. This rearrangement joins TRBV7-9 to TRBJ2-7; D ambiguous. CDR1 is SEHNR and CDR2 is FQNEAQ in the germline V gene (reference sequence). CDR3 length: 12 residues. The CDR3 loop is CSSSLSVYEQYF. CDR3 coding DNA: TGTTCCAGCAGCTTATCGGTCTACGAGCAGTACTTC.

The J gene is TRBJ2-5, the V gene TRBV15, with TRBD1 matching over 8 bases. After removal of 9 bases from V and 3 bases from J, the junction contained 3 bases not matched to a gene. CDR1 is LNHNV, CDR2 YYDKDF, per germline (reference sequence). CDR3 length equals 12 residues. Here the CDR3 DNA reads TGTGCCACAGGGACAGGTGAAGAGACCCAGTACTTC. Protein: CATGTGEETQYF.

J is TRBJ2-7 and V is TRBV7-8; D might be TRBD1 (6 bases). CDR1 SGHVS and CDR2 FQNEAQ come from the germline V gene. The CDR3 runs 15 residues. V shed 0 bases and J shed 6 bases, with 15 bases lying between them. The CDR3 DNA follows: TGTGCCAGCAGCTTAGCCCGGTCAGGGGTAGGCGAGCAGTACTTC. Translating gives CASSLARSGVGEQYF.

DNA of the CDR3: TGTGCCAGCAGCCCAAGCGGTCCAAGCGGGAGGTACTACGAGCAGTACTTC. As protein: CASSPSGPSGRYYEQYF. The chain employs TRBV5-6 and TRBJ2-7; 9 positions match TRBD2. V lost 4 bases and J lost 3; bases outside the gene matches: 14. This CDR3 spans 17 amino acids. Germline V gene lookup returns CDR1 SGHDT and CDR2 YYEEEE.

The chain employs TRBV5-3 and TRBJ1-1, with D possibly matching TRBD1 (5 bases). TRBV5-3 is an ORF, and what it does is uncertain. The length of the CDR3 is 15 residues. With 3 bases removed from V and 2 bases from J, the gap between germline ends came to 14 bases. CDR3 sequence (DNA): TGTGCCAGAAGCTATCTGGAGGGGTTTAACACTGAAGCTTTCTTT. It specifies CARSYLEGFNTEAFF.

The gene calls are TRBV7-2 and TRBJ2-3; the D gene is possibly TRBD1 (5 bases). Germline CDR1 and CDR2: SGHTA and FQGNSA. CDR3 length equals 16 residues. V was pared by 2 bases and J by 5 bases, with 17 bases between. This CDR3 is CASSLQGSLRGDTQYF. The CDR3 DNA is TGTGCCAGCAGCTTACAGGGATCCCTCCGAGGAGATACGCAGTATTTT.

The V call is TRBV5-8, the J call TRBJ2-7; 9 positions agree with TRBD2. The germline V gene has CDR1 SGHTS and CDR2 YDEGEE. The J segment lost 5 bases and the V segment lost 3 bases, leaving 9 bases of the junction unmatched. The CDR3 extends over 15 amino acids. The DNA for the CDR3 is TGTGCCAGCAGCTCCCGGACTAGCGTGGGCGACGAGCAGTACTTC. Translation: CASSSRTSVGDEQYF.

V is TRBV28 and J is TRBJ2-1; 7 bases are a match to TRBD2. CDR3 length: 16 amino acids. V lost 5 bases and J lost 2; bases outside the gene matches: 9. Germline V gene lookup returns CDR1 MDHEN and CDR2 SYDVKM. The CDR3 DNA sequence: TGTGCCAGCAGTACCTTTCAAACTAGCGCCTACAATGAGCAGTTCTTC. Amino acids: CASSTFQTSAYNEQFF.

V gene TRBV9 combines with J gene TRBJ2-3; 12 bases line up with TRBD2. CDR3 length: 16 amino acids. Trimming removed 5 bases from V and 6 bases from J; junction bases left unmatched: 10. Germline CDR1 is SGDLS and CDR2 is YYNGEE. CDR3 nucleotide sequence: TGTGCCAGCAGTATACTAGCGGGAGGTGCGCTGGATACGCAGTATTTT. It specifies CASSILAGGALDTQYF.

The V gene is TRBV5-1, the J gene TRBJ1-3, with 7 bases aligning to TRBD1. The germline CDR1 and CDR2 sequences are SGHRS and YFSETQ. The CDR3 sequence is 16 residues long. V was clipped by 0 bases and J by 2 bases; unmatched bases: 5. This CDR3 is CASSLAGQPTGNTIYF. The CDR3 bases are TGCGCCAGCAGCTTGGCGGGACAGCCAACTGGAAACACCATATATTTT.

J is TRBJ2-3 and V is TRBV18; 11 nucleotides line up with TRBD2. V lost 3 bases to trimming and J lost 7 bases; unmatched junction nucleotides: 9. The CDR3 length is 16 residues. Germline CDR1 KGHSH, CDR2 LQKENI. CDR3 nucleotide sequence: TGTGCCAGCTCACCGTTACTAGCGGGAGCGGGCAATACGCAGTATTTT. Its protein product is CASSPLLAGAGNTQYF.

CDR3 sequence: CASSLLAGGLNEQFF. The CDR3, as DNA: TGTGCCAGCAGCTTGCTAGCGGGCGGACTCAATGAGCAGTTCTTC. The V call is TRBV5-6, the J call TRBJ2-1; TRBD2 matches 8 bases. Germline CDR1 SGHDT, CDR2 YYEEEE. V shed 1 base, J shed 6 bases, and the junction held 6 bases outside the gene matches. This CDR3 is 15 amino acids long.

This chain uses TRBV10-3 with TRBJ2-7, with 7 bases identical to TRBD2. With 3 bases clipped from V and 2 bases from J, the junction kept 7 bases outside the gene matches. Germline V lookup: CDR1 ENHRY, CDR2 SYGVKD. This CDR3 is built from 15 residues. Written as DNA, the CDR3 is TGTGCCATCAGTGACGAGACTAGCCGCCCCTACGAGCAGTACTTC. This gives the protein CAISDETSRPYEQYF.

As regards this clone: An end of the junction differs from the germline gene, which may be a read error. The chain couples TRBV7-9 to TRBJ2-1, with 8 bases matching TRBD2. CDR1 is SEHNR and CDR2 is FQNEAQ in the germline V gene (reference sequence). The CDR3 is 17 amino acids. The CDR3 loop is CSSSLIAGHSLGNEQFF. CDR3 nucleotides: TGTTCCAGCAGCTTGATAGCGGGACATAGCTTGGGCAATGAGCAGTTCTTC. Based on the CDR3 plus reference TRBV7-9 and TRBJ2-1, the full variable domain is DTGVSQNPRHKITKRGQNVTFRCDPISEHNRLYWYRQTLGQGPEFLTYFQNEAQLEKSRLLSDRFSAERPKGSFSTLEIQRTEQGDSAMYLCSSSLIAGHSLGNEQFFGPGTRLTVL.

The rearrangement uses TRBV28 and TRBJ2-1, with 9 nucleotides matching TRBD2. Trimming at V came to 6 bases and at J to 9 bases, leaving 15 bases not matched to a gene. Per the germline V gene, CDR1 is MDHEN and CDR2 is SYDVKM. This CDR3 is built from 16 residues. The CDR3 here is CASSPVGAGGQVEQFF. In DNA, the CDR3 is TGTGCCAGCAGCCCGGTCGGGGCGGGAGGGCAAGTTGAGCAGTTCTTC.